This entry lists 26 T cell receptor beta chains sequenced from one sample in a study of T cells in Graves' hyperthyroidism and ophthalmopathy. Amplified TCR beta CDR3 regions derived from RNA transcripts. HTBI primers were used for first-round RT-PCR of the TCR CDR3. TCRdb re-derived calls from the multiplex PCR reads in MiXCR, one entry per CDR3 protein. The sample consists of hundreds of thousands of distinct CDR3 sequences, 35% of them appearing once. Sequences were obtained from blood. Receptor source: a woman aged 40 to 49 with Graves' hyperthyroidism.

Only one count was recorded for this clonotype. The CDR3 is CASSSNRGPGNTIYF. CDR3 DNA sequence: TGTGCCAGCAGCTCAAACAGGGGGCCTGGAAACACCATATATTTT. This chain links TRBV11-2 with TRBJ1-3; the match to TRBD1 covers 9 bases. Looked up from germline, CDR1 is SGHAT and CDR2 is FQNNGV. Trimming at V came to 4 bases and at J to 2 bases, leaving 3 bases not matched to a gene. The CDR3 is 15 amino acids.

As concerns this clonotype: At one of its ends the junction is not consistent with the germline gene, which may arise from a read error. The chain uses TRBV7-2 and TRBJ2-5; no definite D call. CDR1 and CDR2 from the germline V gene are SGHTA and FQGNSA. This CDR3 region has 17 residues. CDR3 loop: CVSSLGLEVAIQETQYF. The CDR3 bases are TGTGTCAGCAGCTTAGGGCTAGAGGTGGCCATCCAAGAGACCCAGTACTTC.

V is TRBV19 and J is TRBJ2-7; D not resolved. Trimming left V 4 bases short and J 0 bases short, with 13 bases between. The germline gives CDR1 LNHDA, CDR2 SQIVND (reference sequence). The CDR3 is made up of 15 amino acids. The CDR3 bases are TGTGCCAGTAGTAGGAGTCGTCTCGGCTCCTACGAGCAGTACTTC. Its protein product is CASSRSRLGSYEQYF.

The chain carries TRBV6-5 and TRBJ1-2; D not resolved. This CDR3 is built from 17 residues. Germline CDR1 is MNHEY and CDR2 is SVGAGI. V was shortened by 4 bases and J by 4 bases, with 22 bases between the two germline ends. The CDR3 nucleotides read TGTGCCAGCAGTTCTAGAGGCTATGAGTCGGCGGTCTATGGCTACACCTTC. Translating gives CASSSRGYESAVYGYTF.

V gene TRBV11-3 combines with J gene TRBJ2-7; D not certain. The V gene lost 3 bases and the J gene lost 6 bases, with 9 bases spanning the gap. Germline V CDR1 and CDR2: SGHNT, YENEEA. The CDR3 runs to 12 residues. This CDR3 is CASSFSPREQYF. CDR3 sequence (DNA): TGTGCCAGCAGCTTTTCTCCTCGCGAGCAGTACTTC. The full variable domain, completed using reference TRBV11-3 and TRBJ2-7, is EAGVVQSPRYKIIEKKQPVAFWCNPISGHNTLYWYLQNLGQGPELLIRYENEEAVDDSQLPKDRFSAERLKGVDSTLKIQPAELGDSAVYLCASSFSPREQYFGPGTRLTVT.

This clonotype has a handful of counts. The chain is built from TRBV19 and TRBJ1-1, with unresolved D. Trimming cost V 6 bases and J 0 bases, with 8 bases left between them. Per germline, CDR1 LNHDA and CDR2 SQIVND (reference sequence). CDR3 length equals 13 residues. The CDR3 DNA reads TGTGCCAGTAGCGAGGAAATGAACACTGAAGCTTTCTTT. It specifies CASSEEMNTEAFF.

This clonotype has at least ten counts. The rearrangement uses TRBV25-1 and TRBJ1-1; tentatively, D is TRBD1 (5 bases). The CDR3 is made up of 15 amino acids. Germline lookup yields CDR1 MGHDK and CDR2 SYGVNS. Deletions cut 1 base from V and 1 base from J, with 10 bases between. CDR3 bases: TGTGCCAGCAGTGAATGGACGGGGCCGAACACTGAAGCTTTCTTT. This encodes CASSEWTGPNTEAFF.

The chain employs TRBV6-2 or TRBV6-3 and TRBJ2-5; 8 bases line up with TRBD1. Germline lookup yields CDR1 MNHEY and CDR2 SVGEGT. This CDR3 region has 14 residues. Trimming took 5 bases from V and 5 from J; bases not matched to a gene: 7. The CDR3 DNA reads as TGTGCCAGCAGTGAACACCGGGACAGGGAGACCCAGTACTTC. Translating it yields CASSEHRDRETQYF.

The CDR3 DNA follows: TGCGCCAGCAGCCTTATAAGGGGGCTTGAGACCCAGTACTTC. Residues: CASSLIRGLETQYF. The gene calls are TRBV4-3 and TRBJ2-5, with TRBD1 matching 7 bases. Germline V lookup: CDR1 LGHNA, CDR2 YSLEER. The V gene end was trimmed by 4 bases and the J gene end by 5 bases; junction bases not matched to a gene: 7. The CDR3 runs to 14 residues.

The chain combines TRBV10-3 with TRBJ2-1; 8 bases line up with TRBD2. The CDR3 spans 15 residues. The germline gives CDR1 ENHRY, CDR2 SYGVKD. V lost 5 bases to trimming and J lost 6 bases; unmatched junction nucleotides: 9. In DNA form, the CDR3 reads TGTGCCATCAGTTTGGGCGGGGGGCCGGTCAATGAGCAGTTCTTC. Residues: CAISLGGGPVNEQFF.

This clonotype was observed many times. The chain recombines TRBV7-8 with TRBJ1-2; 10 nucleotides line up with TRBD1. This CDR3 is built from 15 residues. The germline CDR1 and CDR2 sequences are SGHVS and FQNEAQ. The ends lost 4 bases at V and 8 bases at J; junction bases unmatched: 10. CDR3: CASSSSTGTGEGYTF. In DNA, the CDR3 is TGTGCCAGCAGCTCCTCGACCGGGACAGGGGAAGGCTACACCTTC.

This clonotype was counted at least ten times. This chain joins TRBV12-3 or TRBV12-4 and TRBJ1-2; D is perhaps TRBD1 (6 bases). This CDR3 has 13 residues. With 5 bases removed from V and 8 bases from J, the gap between germline ends came to 15 bases. In DNA form, the CDR3 reads TGTGCCAGCAGTCTGGGGGGCGCCGAAGGCTACACCTTC. Encoded protein: CASSLGGAEGYTF.

There are many counts of this clonotype. This rearrangement joins TRBV7-9 to TRBJ1-1; D is undetermined. The germline V gene encodes CDR1 SEHNR and CDR2 FQNEAQ (reference sequence). The CDR3 is 13 residues long. V shed 5 bases and J shed 1 base, with 8 bases lying between them. CDR3 sequence: CASSLSWNTEAFF. CDR3 sequence (DNA): TGTGCCAGCAGCCTCAGCTGGAACACTGAAGCTTTCTTT.

This clonotype occurred many times. This rearrangement joins TRBV19 to TRBJ1-2; D unresolved. The germline V and J ends were trimmed by 6 bases and 8 bases, with 7 bases remaining between them. The CDR3 loop spans 10 amino acids. Germline V gives CDR1 LNHDA, CDR2 SQIVND (reference sequence). CDR3 sequence: CASRRGGYTF. The DNA for the CDR3 is TGTGCCAGTAGGAGAGGGGGCTACACCTTC.

The genes are TRBV12-3 or TRBV12-4 and TRBJ2-7; 8 bases agree with TRBD2. V shed 1 base, J shed 2 bases, and the junction held 7 bases outside the gene matches. The CDR3 totals 16 residues. This CDR3 is CASSLDRTGGPYEQYF. Written as DNA, the CDR3 is TGTGCCAGCAGTTTAGACCGGACGGGAGGGCCCTACGAGCAGTACTTC.

This clonotype was found many times. The J gene is TRBJ1-5, the V gene TRBV19, with D tentatively TRBD1 (6 bases). Germline CDR1 LNHDA, CDR2 SQIVND (reference sequence). V dropped 5 bases and J dropped 1 base, with 15 bases sitting between them. There are 16 residues in the CDR3. CDR3 sequence: CASSQRDTTSNQPQHF. CDR3 bases: TGTGCCAGTAGTCAAAGGGACACCACAAGCAATCAGCCCCAGCATTTT.

This clonotype counts as hyperexpanded (1% or more). V and J are TRBV5-1 and TRBJ1-1; TRBD1 is a possible D gene (5 bases). CDR1 and CDR2 from the germline V gene are SGHRS and YFSETQ. The V and J ends lost 1 base and 6 bases respectively, with 16 bases between them. CDR3 size: 15 residues. This chain's CDR3 is CASSLSPGNFAEAFF. The CDR3 DNA is TGCGCCAGCAGCTTGTCCCCAGGGAATTTCGCTGAAGCTTTCTTT.

A note on this clonotype: One base away lies a much larger clone, so this may be a sequencing read error. V and J are TRBV19 and TRBJ1-5, with D maybe TRBD1 (5 bases). The CDR3 totals 15 residues. Germline CDR1 and CDR2: LNHDA and SQIVND (reference sequence). This CDR3 is CTSSASGTQYQPQHF. Written as DNA, the CDR3 is TGTACCAGTAGTGCCTCCGGGACCCAGTATCAGCCCCAGCATTTT.

This rearrangement joins TRBV7-2 to TRBJ1-6, with D possibly matching TRBD1 (5 bases). Germline V lookup: CDR1 SGHTA, CDR2 FQGNSA. Trimming removed 5 bases from V and 7 bases from J, with 18 bases in between. The CDR3 extends over 16 amino acids. This CDR3 is CASSPLGRTLNSPLHF. The CDR3 coding sequence is TGTGCCAGCAGCCCTCTGGGACGGACGTTAAATTCACCCCTCCACTTT.

This clonotype has a single count. The chain is built from TRBV20-1 and TRBJ1-5; D is unresolved. Germline V CDR1 and CDR2: DFQATT, SNEGSKA (reference sequence). Deletions cut 1 base from V and 1 base from J, with 5 bases between. This CDR3 spans 13 amino acids. CDR3 coding DNA: TGCAGTGCTAGAGGGGGAAGCAATCAGCCCCAGCATTTT. This encodes CSARGGSNQPQHF.

J is TRBJ2-7 and V is TRBV25-1; D is unclear. Germline-derived CDR1 and CDR2 are MGHDK and SYGVNS. The CDR3 spans 13 residues. Deletions cut 5 bases from V and 0 bases from J, with 8 bases between. The CDR3 loop is CASSLHLSYEQYF. CDR3 bases: TGTGCCAGCAGTTTACACCTCTCCTACGAGCAGTACTTC.

This clonotype was counted many times. This chain links TRBV20-1 with TRBJ2-7; either TRBD1 or TRBD2 may supply D (5 bases each). This CDR3 is built from 14 residues. Per the germline V gene, CDR1 is DFQATT and CDR2 is SNEGSKA (reference sequence). CDR3 bases: TGCAGCTCTGGTGCGAGGGGCGATAACTACGAGCAGTACTTC. This translates into CSSGARGDNYEQYF.

This clonotype has more than one count but fewer than ten. This rearrangement joins TRBV5-1 to TRBJ1-4, with 11 bases aligning to TRBD1. V was pared by 7 bases and J by 0 bases, with 2 bases of the junction left unmatched. Per germline, CDR1 SGHRS and CDR2 YFSETQ. The CDR3 spans 15 residues. CDR3 bases: TGCGCCAGCCGGGGACAGGGGGCAACTAATGAAAAACTGTTTTTT. Amino acids: CASRGQGATNEKLFF.

This clonotype showed up just a few times. V usage is TRBV5-5 and J usage is TRBJ1-1; D possibly corresponds to TRBD1 (6 bases). CDR1 is SGHKS and CDR2 is YYEKEE in the germline V gene (reference sequence). V lost 1 base and J 3 bases, leaving 10 bases between the germline ends. The CDR3 is made up of 14 amino acids. CDR3 nucleotide sequence: TGTGCCAGCAGCTTGCAGGGGTCCGACACTGAAGCTTTCTTT. Protein: CASSLQGSDTEAFF. Filled out from reference TRBV5-5 and TRBJ1-1, the complete variable domain reads DAGVTQSPTHLIKTRGQQVTLRCSPISGHKSVSWYQQVLGQGPQFIFQYYEKEERGRGNFPDRFSARQFPNYSSELNVNALLLGDSALYLCASSLQGSDTEAFFGQGTRLTVV.

This clonotype showed up many times. This chain uses TRBV29-1 with TRBJ2-7, with D tentatively TRBD2 (6 bases). Germline CDR1 reads SQVTM; CDR2 reads ANQGSEA. CDR3 length: 13 amino acids. V lost 6 bases, J lost 4 bases, and 16 bases lay in between. The CDR3 spells CSVLAAGKYEQYF. The CDR3 DNA is TGCAGCGTACTTGCGGCGGGAAAGTACGAGCAGTACTTC.

V gene TRBV4-3 combines with J gene TRBJ2-7; tentatively, D is TRBD1 (6 bases). V was clipped by 0 bases and J by 1 base, with 10 bases between them. Per germline, CDR1 LGHNA and CDR2 YSLEER. The CDR3 is made up of 15 amino acids. The CDR3 reads CASSQERDTSYEQYF. DNA for the CDR3: TGCGCCAGCAGCCAAGAGAGGGACACTTCCTACGAGCAGTACTTC.